This T cell receptor (beta chain) stems from a study of blood T cell repertoires in COVID-19. For the study at large: Sample material is recorded as cDNA or gDNA derived from T cells, B-cell-depleted T cells, or PBMCs.

The CDR3 is 16 amino acids. CDR1 is LNHNV, CDR2 YYDKDF, per germline (reference sequence). Germline trimming cut 1 base from V and 5 bases from J; bases unmatched to any gene: 9. Here immunoSEQ multiplex PCR was the method, and the copy in TCRdb shows in-frame clones only, minus some. The top ten clones hold roughly 7.9% of a sample with 28,000 or so clones, 88% of them seen once. Enrollment of patients from Seattle took place during active infection, with longitudinal follow-up. Sequences were obtained from peripheral blood. The clonotype comes from a man aged 55 to 69 with COVID-19, enrolled during active disease. The chain recombines TRBV15 with TRBJ2-7; 9 bases match TRBD1. The CDR3 here is CATSRATLTGGNEQYF. In nucleotides, the CDR3 is TGTGCCACCAGCAGAGCTACCTTGACAGGGGGAAACGAGCAGTACTTC.